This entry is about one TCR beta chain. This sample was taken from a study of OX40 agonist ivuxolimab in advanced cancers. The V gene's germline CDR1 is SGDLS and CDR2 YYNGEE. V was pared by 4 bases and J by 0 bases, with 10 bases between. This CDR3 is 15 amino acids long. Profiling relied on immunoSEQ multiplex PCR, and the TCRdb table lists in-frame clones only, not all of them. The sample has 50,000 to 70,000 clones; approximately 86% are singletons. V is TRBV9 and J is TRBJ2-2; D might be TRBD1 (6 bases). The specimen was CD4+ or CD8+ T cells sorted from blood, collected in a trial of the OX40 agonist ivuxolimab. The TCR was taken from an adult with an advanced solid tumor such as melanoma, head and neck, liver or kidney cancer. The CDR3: CASSRSGANTGELFF. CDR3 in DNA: TGTGCCAGCAGCAGGTCAGGGGCGAACACCGGGGAGCTGTTTTTT.